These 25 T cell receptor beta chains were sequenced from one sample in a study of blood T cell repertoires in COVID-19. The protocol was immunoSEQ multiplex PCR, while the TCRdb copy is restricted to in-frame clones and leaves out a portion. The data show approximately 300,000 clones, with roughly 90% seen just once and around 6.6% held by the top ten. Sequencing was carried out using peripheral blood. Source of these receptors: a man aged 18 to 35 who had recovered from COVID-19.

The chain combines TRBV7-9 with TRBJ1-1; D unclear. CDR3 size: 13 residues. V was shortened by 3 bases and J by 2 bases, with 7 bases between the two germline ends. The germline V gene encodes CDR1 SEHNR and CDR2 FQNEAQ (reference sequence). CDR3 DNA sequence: TGTGCCAGCAGCTTCAGGATTAACACTGAAGCTTTCTTT. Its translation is CASSFRINTEAFF.

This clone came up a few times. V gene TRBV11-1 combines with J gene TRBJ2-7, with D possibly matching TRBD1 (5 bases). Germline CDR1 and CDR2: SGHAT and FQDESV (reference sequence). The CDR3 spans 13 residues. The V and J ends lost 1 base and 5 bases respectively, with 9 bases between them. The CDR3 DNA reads TGTGCCAGCAGCTTAGACAGGTCCCACGAGCAGTACTTC. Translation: CASSLDRSHEQYF. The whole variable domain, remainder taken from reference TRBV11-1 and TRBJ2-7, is EAEVAQSPRYKITEKSQAVAFWCDPISGHATLYWYRQILGQGPELLVQFQDESVVDDSQLPKDRFSAERLKGVDSTLKIQPAELGDSAMYLCASSLDRSHEQYFGPGTRLTVT.

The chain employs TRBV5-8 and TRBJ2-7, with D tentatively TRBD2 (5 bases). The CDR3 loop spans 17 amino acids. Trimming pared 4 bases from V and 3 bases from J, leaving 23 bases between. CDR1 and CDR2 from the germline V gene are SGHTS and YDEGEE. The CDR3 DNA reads TGTGCCAGCAGCCCTAGCTGGAGGAATTGGAGAGACTACGAGCAGTACTTC. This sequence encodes CASSPSWRNWRDYEQYF.

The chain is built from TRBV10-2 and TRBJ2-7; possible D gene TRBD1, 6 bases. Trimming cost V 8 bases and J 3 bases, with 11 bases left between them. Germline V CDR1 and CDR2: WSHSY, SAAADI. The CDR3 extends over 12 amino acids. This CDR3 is CASASGVYEQYF. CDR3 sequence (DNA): TGCGCCAGCGCCTCAGGGGTCTACGAGCAGTACTTC.

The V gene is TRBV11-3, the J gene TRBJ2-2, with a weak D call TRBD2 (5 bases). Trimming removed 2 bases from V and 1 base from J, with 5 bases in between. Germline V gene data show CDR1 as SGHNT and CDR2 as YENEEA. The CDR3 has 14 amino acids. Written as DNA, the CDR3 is TGTGCCAGCAGCTTAAGCGGGAACACCGGGGAGCTGTTTTTT. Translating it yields CASSLSGNTGELFF.

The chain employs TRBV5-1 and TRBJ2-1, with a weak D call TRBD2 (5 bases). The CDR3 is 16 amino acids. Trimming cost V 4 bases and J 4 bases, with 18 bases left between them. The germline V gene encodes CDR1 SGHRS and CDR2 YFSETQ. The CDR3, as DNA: TGCGCCAGCAGCCTCGGCGGCAGTGGCGGGTACAATGAGCAGTTCTTC. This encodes CASSLGGSGGYNEQFF.

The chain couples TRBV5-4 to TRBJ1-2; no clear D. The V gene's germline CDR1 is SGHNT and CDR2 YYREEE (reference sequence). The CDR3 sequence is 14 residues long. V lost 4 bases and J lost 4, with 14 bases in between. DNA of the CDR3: TGTGCCAGCAGCGTCCCCGATCAGGTCTATGGCTACACCTTC. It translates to CASSVPDQVYGYTF.

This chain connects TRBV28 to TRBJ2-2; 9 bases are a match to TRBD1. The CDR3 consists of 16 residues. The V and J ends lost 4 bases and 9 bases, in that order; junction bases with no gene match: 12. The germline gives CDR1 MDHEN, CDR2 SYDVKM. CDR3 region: CASSSPGQGTHRELFF. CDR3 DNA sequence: TGTGCCAGCAGTTCCCCGGGACAGGGCACTCACAGGGAGCTGTTTTTT.

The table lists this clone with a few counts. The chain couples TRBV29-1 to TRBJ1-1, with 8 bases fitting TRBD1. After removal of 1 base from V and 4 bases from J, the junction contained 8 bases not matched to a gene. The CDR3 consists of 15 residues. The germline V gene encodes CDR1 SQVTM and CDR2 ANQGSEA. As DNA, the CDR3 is TGCAGCGTTGAAGGTCGGACAGGGAAGGTCACTGAAGCTTTCTTT. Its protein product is CSVEGRTGKVTEAFF. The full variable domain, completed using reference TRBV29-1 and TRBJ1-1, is SAVISQKPSRDICQRGTSLTIQCQVDSQVTMMFWYRQQPGQSLTLIATANQGSEATYESGFVIDKFPISRPNLTFSTLTVSNMSPEDSSIYLCSVEGRTGKVTEAFFGQGTRLTVV.

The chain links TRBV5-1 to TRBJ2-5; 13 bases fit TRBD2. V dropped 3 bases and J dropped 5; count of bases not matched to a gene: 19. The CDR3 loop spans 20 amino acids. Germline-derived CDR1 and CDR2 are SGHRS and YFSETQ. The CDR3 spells CASSWGSGTSGVSGSETQYF. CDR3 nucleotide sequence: TGCGCCAGCAGCTGGGGCTCCGGGACTAGCGGGGTTTCGGGCTCGGAGACCCAGTACTTC.

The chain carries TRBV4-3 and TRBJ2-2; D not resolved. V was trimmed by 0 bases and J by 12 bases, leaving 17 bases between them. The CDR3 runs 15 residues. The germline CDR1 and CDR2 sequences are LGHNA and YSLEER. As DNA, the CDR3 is TGCGCCAGCAGCCAAGAGAACACCAAGTTGATGAAGCTGTTTTTT. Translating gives CASSQENTKLMKLFF.

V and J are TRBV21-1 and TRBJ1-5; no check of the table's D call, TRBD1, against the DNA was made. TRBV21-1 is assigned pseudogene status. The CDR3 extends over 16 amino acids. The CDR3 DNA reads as TGTGCCAGCAGCAAATTGCACAGTAAGTTTTATCAGCCCCAGCATTTT. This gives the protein CASSKLHSKFYQPQHF.

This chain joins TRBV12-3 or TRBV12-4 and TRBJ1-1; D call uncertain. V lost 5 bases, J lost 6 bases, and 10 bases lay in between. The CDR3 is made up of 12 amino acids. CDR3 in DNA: TGTGCCAGCAGTCCGACAAGGTCTGAAGCTTTCTTT. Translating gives CASSPTRSEAFF.

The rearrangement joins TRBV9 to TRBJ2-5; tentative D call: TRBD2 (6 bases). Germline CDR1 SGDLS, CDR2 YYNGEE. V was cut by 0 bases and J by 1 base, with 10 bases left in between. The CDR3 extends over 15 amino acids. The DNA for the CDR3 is TGTGCCAGCAGCGTAGCTGGGGACTTCCAAGAGACCCAGTACTTC. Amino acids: CASSVAGDFQETQYF.

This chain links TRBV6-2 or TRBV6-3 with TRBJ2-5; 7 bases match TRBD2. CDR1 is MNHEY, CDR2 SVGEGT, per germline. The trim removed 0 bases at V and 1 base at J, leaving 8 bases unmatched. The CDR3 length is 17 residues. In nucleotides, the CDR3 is TGTGCCAGCAGTTACTCCTCCTTGCGGGGGTCCCAAGAGACCCAGTACTTC. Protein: CASSYSSLRGSQETQYF.

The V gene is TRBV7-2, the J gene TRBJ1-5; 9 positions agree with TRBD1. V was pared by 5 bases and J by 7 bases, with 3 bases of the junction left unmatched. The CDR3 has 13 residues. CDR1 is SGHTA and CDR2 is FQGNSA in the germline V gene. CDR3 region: CASSKTGGQPQHF. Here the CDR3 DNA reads TGTGCCAGCAGCAAGACAGGGGGACAGCCCCAGCATTTT.

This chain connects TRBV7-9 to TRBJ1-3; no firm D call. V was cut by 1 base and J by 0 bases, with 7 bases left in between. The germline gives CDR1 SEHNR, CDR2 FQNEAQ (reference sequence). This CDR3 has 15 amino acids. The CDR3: CASSLVSGSGNTIYF. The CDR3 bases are TGTGCCAGCAGCTTAGTTTCAGGCTCTGGAAACACCATATATTTT.

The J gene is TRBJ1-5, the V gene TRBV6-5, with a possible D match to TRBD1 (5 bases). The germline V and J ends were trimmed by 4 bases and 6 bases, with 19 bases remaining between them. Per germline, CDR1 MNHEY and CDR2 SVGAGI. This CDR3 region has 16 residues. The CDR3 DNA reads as TGTGCCAGCAGTTCCCATATGGGGGGGGTGCGTCAGCCCCAGCATTTT. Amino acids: CASSSHMGGVRQPQHF.

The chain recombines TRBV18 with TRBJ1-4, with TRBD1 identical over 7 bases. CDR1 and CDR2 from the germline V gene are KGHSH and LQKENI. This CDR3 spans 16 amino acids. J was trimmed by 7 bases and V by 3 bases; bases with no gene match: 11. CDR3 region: CASSPSITQGGEKLFF. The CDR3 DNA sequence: TGTGCCAGCTCACCCAGTATTACCCAGGGGGGTGAAAAACTGTTTTTT. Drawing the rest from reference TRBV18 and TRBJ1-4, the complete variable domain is NAGVMQNPRHLVRRRGQEARLRCSPMKGHSHVYWYRQLPEEGLKFMVYLQKENIIDESGMPKERFSAEFPKEGPSILRIQQVVRGDSAAYFCASSPSITQGGEKLFFGSGTQLSVL.

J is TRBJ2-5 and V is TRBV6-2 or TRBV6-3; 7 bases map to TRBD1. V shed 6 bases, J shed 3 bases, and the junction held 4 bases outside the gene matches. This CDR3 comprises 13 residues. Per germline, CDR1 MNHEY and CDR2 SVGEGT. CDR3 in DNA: TGTGCCAGCAGCCGACAGGGAAAAGAGACCCAGTACTTC. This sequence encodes CASSRQGKETQYF.

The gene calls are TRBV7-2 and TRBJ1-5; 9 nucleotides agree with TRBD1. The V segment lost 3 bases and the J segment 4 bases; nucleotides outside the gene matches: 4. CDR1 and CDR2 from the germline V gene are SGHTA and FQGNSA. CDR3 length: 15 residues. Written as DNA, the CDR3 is TGTGCCAGCAGCTTGACCGGGACAGGGAATCAGCCCCAGCATTTT. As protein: CASSLTGTGNQPQHF.

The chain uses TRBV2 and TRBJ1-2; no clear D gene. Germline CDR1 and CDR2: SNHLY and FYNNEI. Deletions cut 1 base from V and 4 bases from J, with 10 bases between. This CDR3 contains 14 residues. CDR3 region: CASSEDVQPYGYTF. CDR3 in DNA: TGTGCCAGCAGTGAAGACGTACAACCCTATGGCTACACCTTC. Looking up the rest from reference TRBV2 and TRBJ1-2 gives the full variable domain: EPEVTQTPSHQVTQMGQEVILRCVPISNHLYFYWYRQILGQKVEFLVSFYNNEISEKSEIFDDQFSVERPDGSNFTLKIRSTKLEDSAMYFCASSEDVQPYGYTFGSGTRLTVV.

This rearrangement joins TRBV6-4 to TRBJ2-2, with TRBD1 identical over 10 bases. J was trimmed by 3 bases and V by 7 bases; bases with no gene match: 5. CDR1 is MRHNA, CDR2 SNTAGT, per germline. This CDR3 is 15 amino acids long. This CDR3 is CASTPGQGYTGELFF. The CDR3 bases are TGTGCCAGCACCCCGGGACAGGGGTACACCGGGGAGCTGTTTTTT.

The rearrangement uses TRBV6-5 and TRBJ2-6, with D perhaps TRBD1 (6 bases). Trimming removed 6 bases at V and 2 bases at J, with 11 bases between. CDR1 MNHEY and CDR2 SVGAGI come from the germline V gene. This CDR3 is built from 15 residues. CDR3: CASRKGETGANVLTF. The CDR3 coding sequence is TGTGCCAGCAGGAAGGGGGAAACTGGGGCCAACGTCCTGACTTTC.

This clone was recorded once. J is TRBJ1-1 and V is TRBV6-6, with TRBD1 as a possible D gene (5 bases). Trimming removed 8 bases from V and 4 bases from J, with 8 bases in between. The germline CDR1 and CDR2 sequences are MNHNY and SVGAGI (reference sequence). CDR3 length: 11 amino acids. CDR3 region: CASWGGTEAFF. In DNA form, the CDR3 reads TGTGCCAGCTGGGGGGGCACTGAAGCTTTCTTT.